Following are 29 T cell receptor beta chains from one sample sequenced in a study of long-term antiretroviral therapy in people with HIV (dated by TCRdb to between 2022 and 2023). The immunoSEQ hsTCRB v3.0 assay was used at survey level resolution to sequence the TRB variable region. TCRdb holds this immuneACCESS table with in-frame rearrangements only. Some clones are missing; in checked studies, unresolved V genes explain under half, and the rest has no known cause. The table for this sample lists thousands of clones; over 75% of them were counted only once. The ten most abundant clones make up 16% of the sample. This sample comprised unsorted PBMCs, obtained 0.1 years after starting antiretroviral therapy. The receptors were gathered from a man aged 40-55 years with HIV.

This clone was counted between two and nine times. The chain uses TRBV7-9 and TRBJ2-3; 12 bases fit TRBD2. The V gene end was trimmed by 3 bases and the J gene end by 4 bases; junction bases not matched to a gene: 2. The CDR3 sequence is 15 residues long. From germline, CDR1 is SEHNR and CDR2 FQNEAQ (reference sequence). The CDR3: CASSFLAGGSDTQYF. For the CDR3, the DNA is TGTGCCAGCAGCTTTCTAGCGGGGGGGTCAGATACGCAGTATTTT.

The gene calls are TRBV25-1 and TRBJ2-2; D is unclear. The germline gives CDR1 MGHDK, CDR2 SYGVNS. The CDR3 length is 11 residues. With 4 bases removed from V and 7 bases from J, the gap between germline ends came to 4 bases. CDR3 region: CASSVYGELFF. For the CDR3, the DNA is TGTGCCAGCAGTGTATACGGGGAGCTGTTTTTT.

The chain links TRBV28 to TRBJ1-5; 8 positions match TRBD1. Per germline, CDR1 MDHEN and CDR2 SYDVKM. Trimming took 6 bases from V and 0 from J; bases not matched to a gene: 13. CDR3 length: 18 residues. The CDR3 DNA is TGTGCCAGCAGAGCCCGGGACAGGTTCTTTTATAGCAATCAGCCCCAGCATTTT. This sequence encodes CASRARDRFFYSNQPQHF.

The rearrangement links TRBV19 to TRBJ2-7; a possible D gene is TRBD1 (6 bases). Trimming shortened V by 5 bases and J by 1 base, and 15 bases separated the two germline ends. This CDR3 has 15 residues. Germline assignment: CDR1 LNHDA and CDR2 SQIVND (reference sequence). CDR3 nucleotide sequence: TGTGCCAGTAGTGAACAGGGTGTTGGGTCCTACGAGCAGTACTTC. It specifies CASSEQGVGSYEQYF.

The V call is TRBV7-9, the J call TRBJ2-3; D is unresolved. Germline V gene sequence: CDR1 SEHNR, CDR2 FQNEAQ (reference sequence). Trimming shortened V by 1 base and J by 7 bases, and 9 bases separated the two germline ends. The CDR3 length is 13 residues. The CDR3 reads CASSLETFYTQYF. The CDR3 coding sequence is TGTGCCAGCAGCTTAGAGACCTTCTATACGCAGTATTTT.

The chain carries TRBV4-1 and TRBJ2-1; 7 bases align to TRBD1. This CDR3 comprises 13 residues. Unmatched junction bases numbered 5, after V lost 4 bases and J lost 8 bases. CDR1 MGHRA and CDR2 YSYEKL come from the germline V gene. CDR3 coding DNA: TGCGCCAGCAGCCTCTATACAGGGGATGAGCAGTTCTTC. Amino acid sequence: CASSLYTGDEQFF.

The rearrangement links TRBV5-5 to TRBJ1-3; weak D call: TRBD1 (6 bases). CDR1 SGHKS and CDR2 YYEKEE come from the germline V gene (reference sequence). The CDR3 has 16 residues. V gave up 0 bases and J gave up 2 bases, with 12 bases separating them. The CDR3 coding sequence is TGTGCCAGCAGCTTGGACAGGGCCCCAGCTGGAAACACCATATATTTT. Amino acids: CASSLDRAPAGNTIYF. The variable domain in full, completed from reference TRBV5-5 and TRBJ1-3, reads DAGVTQSPTHLIKTRGQQVTLRCSPISGHKSVSWYQQVLGQGPQFIFQYYEKEERGRGNFPDRFSARQFPNYSSELNVNALLLGDSALYLCASSLDRAPAGNTIYFGEGSWLTVV.

V and J are TRBV27 and TRBJ1-5; TRBD1 agrees at 8 bases. The ends lost 5 bases at V and 2 bases at J; junction bases unmatched: 8. This CDR3 has 16 residues. Per germline, CDR1 MNHEY and CDR2 SMNVEV (reference sequence). In DNA form, the CDR3 reads TGTGCCAGCAGTCCCCTGACAGGGGAAGGCAATCAGCCCCAGCATTTT. Protein product: CASSPLTGEGNQPQHF.

CDR3 amino acids: CASSLGTANSYEQYF. Here the CDR3 DNA reads TGTGCCAGCAGTTTAGGGACCGCTAACTCCTACGAGCAGTACTTC. The V and J genes are TRBV28 and TRBJ2-7; tentatively, D is TRBD1 or TRBD2 (5 bases each). The germline V gene has CDR1 MDHEN and CDR2 SYDVKM. The CDR3 covers 15 residues. V lost 2 bases and J 0 bases, leaving 11 bases between the germline ends.

In this sample, this clone turned up once. The CDR3 reads CSVEDPSRINYGYTF. DNA for the CDR3: TGCAGCGTTGAAGATCCGTCCCGGATTAACTATGGCTACACCTTC. The J gene is TRBJ1-2, the V gene TRBV29-1; D is ambiguous. Germline CDR1 reads SQVTM; CDR2 reads ANQGSEA. The length of the CDR3 is 15 residues. The ends were cut back, 0 bases at V and 1 base at J, with 12 bases in the middle.

This sequence joins TRBV4-3 and TRBJ2-7; D remains unclear. Germline V gene data show CDR1 as LGHNA and CDR2 as YSLEER. This CDR3 spans 14 amino acids. V was shortened by 0 bases and J by 1 base, with 7 bases between the two germline ends. CDR3 sequence (DNA): TGCGCCAGCAGCCAAGATTTAGATTCCTACGAGCAGTACTTC. Amino acids: CASSQDLDSYEQYF.

V usage is TRBV7-6 and J usage is TRBJ1-6; 8 bases agree with TRBD1. The junction had 1 base not matched to a gene; V was cut back by 2 bases and J by 7 bases. This CDR3 contains 14 residues. The germline gives CDR1 SGHVS, CDR2 FNYEAQ. CDR3 nucleotides: TGTGCCAGCAGCTTAAGACAGGGGAATTCACCCCTCCACTTT. As protein: CASSLRQGNSPLHF.

V and J are TRBV30 and TRBJ1-1; TRBD1 matches at 11 bases. The length of the CDR3 is 12 residues. Germline V gene sequence: CDR1 GTSNPN, CDR2 SVGIG (reference sequence). Written as DNA, the CDR3 is TGTCAAGGGACAGGGGGAAACACTGAAGCTTTCTTT. Residues: CQGTGGNTEAFF.

The chain employs TRBV6-4 and TRBJ2-7; 8 nucleotides line up with TRBD1. V shed 4 bases and J 0 bases; nucleotides not matched to a gene: 5. Germline V gene data show CDR1 as MRHNA and CDR2 as SNTAGT. The CDR3 is 15 residues long. Here the CDR3 DNA reads TGTGCCAGCAGTGTACAGGGGGGAAGCTCCTACGAGCAGTACTTC. Its protein product is CASSVQGGSSYEQYF.

The chain combines TRBV5-1 with TRBJ1-6; a weak D match, TRBD1 (5 bases). The CDR3 is made up of 15 amino acids. CDR1 is SGHRS and CDR2 is YFSETQ in the germline V gene. V lost 0 bases to trimming and J lost 8 bases, with 12 bases between them. CDR3 nucleotides: TGCGCCAGCAGCTTGGGTCTGGGGGTAGATTCACCCCTCCACTTT. It codes for CASSLGLGVDSPLHF.

This chain links TRBV19 with TRBJ2-1; either TRBD1 or TRBD2 may supply D (5 bases each). The germline V gene has CDR1 LNHDA and CDR2 SQIVND (reference sequence). The CDR3 has 15 amino acids. V dropped 1 base and J dropped 5 bases, with 12 bases sitting between them. The CDR3 protein is CASSIGGSPNNEQFF. The CDR3 DNA follows: TGTGCCAGTAGTATAGGGGGGAGCCCGAACAATGAGCAGTTCTTC.

This chain joins TRBV27 and TRBJ2-3, with 9 bases matching TRBD2. The CDR3 spans 14 residues. The ends lost 6 bases at V and 4 bases at J; junction bases unmatched: 5. Looked up from germline, CDR1 is MNHEY and CDR2 is SMNVEV (reference sequence). CDR3 loop: CASSPGLASDTQYF. CDR3 DNA sequence: TGTGCCAGCAGCCCGGGACTAGCCTCAGATACGCAGTATTTT.

CDR3 nucleotides: TGTGCCAGCATACAGGGAACTGAAGCTTTCTTT. This gives the protein CASIQGTEAFF. The V call is TRBV27, the J call TRBJ1-1, with D tentatively TRBD1 (6 bases). This CDR3 is built from 11 residues. Trimming took 7 bases from V and 5 from J, leaving 8 bases between them. Germline V CDR1 and CDR2: MNHEY, SMNVEV (reference sequence).

The chain combines TRBV10-3 with TRBJ2-1, with 14 nucleotides matching TRBD2. CDR1 and CDR2 from the germline V gene are ENHRY and SYGVKD. This CDR3 is built from 17 residues. J gave up 5 bases and V 6 bases, and 9 bases lay outside the gene matches. The CDR3 loop reads CAISGLAGGPGDNEQFF. In nucleotides, the CDR3 is TGTGCCATCAGCGGACTAGCGGGGGGCCCCGGGGACAATGAGCAGTTCTTC.

The V and J genes are TRBV6-4 and TRBJ1-3; D is unresolved. Trimming removed 6 bases at V and 8 bases at J, with 8 bases between. The length of the CDR3 is 11 residues. Germline assignment: CDR1 MRHNA and CDR2 SNTAGT. CDR3 coding DNA: TGTGCCAGCAGGCGCCGCGACACCATATATTTT. Its protein product is CASRRRDTIYF.

This chain joins TRBV27 and TRBJ2-7; D is unresolved. V lost 4 bases and J 4 bases, leaving 20 bases between the germline ends. The CDR3 length is 16 residues. Germline V lookup: CDR1 MNHEY, CDR2 SMNVEV (reference sequence). The CDR3 bases are TGTGCCAGCAGTTCTCCAGGAAAAACGTACCGTTACGAGCAGTACTTC. Translating gives CASSSPGKTYRYEQYF.

CDR3 protein: CASSFRGGNTEAFF. The CDR3 bases are TGTGCCAGCAGTTTCAGAGGGGGCAACACTGAAGCTTTCTTT. The J gene is TRBJ1-1, the V gene TRBV6-1, with 7 bases identical to TRBD1. The germline gives CDR1 MNHNS, CDR2 SASEGT. The ends lost 5 bases at V and 2 bases at J; junction bases unmatched: 5. CDR3 length: 14 amino acids.

The chain combines TRBV5-5 with TRBJ2-3; D not resolved. Deletions cut 2 bases from V and 2 bases from J, with 9 bases between. Germline loops: CDR1 SGHKS, CDR2 YYEKEE (reference sequence). The CDR3 extends over 14 amino acids. Here the CDR3 reads CASSFSGDTDTQYF. CDR3 DNA sequence: TGTGCCAGCAGCTTTTCAGGCGACACAGATACGCAGTATTTT.

The chain is built from TRBV4-3 and TRBJ1-3; no firm D call. CDR1 is LGHNA, CDR2 YSLEER, per germline. Trimming removed 0 bases from V and 0 bases from J, with 6 bases in between. The CDR3 consists of 15 residues. The CDR3 DNA sequence: TGCGCCAGCAGCCAAGATCGGTTCTCTGGAAACACCATATATTTT. It yields the protein CASSQDRFSGNTIYF.

V is TRBV27 and J is TRBJ2-7; D ambiguous. V was trimmed by 5 bases and J by 7 bases, leaving 15 bases between them. This CDR3 has 13 residues. The germline gives CDR1 MNHEY, CDR2 SMNVEV (reference sequence). CDR3 sequence: CASSPQTMGEQYF. In DNA form, the CDR3 reads TGTGCCAGCAGTCCTCAAACTATGGGGGAGCAGTACTTC.

The gene calls are TRBV30 and TRBJ1-1; TRBD1 aligns across 8 bases. The germline V gene has CDR1 GTSNPN and CDR2 SVGIG (reference sequence). This CDR3 is built from 15 residues. The V segment lost 5 bases and the J segment 1 base; nucleotides outside the gene matches: 9. The DNA of the CDR3 is TGTGCCTGGTGTCCCGGGACAGGATCGAACACTGAAGCTTTCTTT. Translation: CAWCPGTGSNTEAFF.

The rearrangement links TRBV14 to TRBJ2-3; the D call may be TRBD1 or TRBD2 (5 bases each). Trimming took off 1 base at V and 1 base at J, with 12 bases between the two ends. Germline assignment: CDR1 SGHDN and CDR2 FVKESK. This CDR3 has 16 residues. CDR3 region: CASSQGRGRGTDTQYF. The CDR3 region has the DNA TGTGCCAGCAGCCAAGGCCGGGGCAGGGGCACAGATACGCAGTATTTT.

The chain carries TRBV19 and TRBJ1-1; TRBD1 matches 10 bases. Losses at the gene ends were 5 bases for V and 7 bases for J; bases not matched to a gene: 7. The CDR3 contains 14 residues. Germline CDR1 reads LNHDA; CDR2 reads SQIVND (reference sequence). The CDR3 DNA reads TGTGCCAGTAGTGGGGACAGGGGCGCGTTTGAAGCTTTCTTT. Encoded protein: CASSGDRGAFEAFF.

The rearrangement joins TRBV27 to TRBJ2-7; 8 bases map to TRBD2. The CDR3 has 17 residues. The J segment lost 8 bases and the V segment lost 5 bases, leaving 20 bases of the junction unmatched. Germline assignment: CDR1 MNHEY and CDR2 SMNVEV (reference sequence). As DNA, the CDR3 is TGTGCCAGCAGTCCCGTGGGTAGCGGGGTACCCCCCGTCCAGCAGTACTTC. Translated: CASSPVGSGVPPVQQYF.